The entry below gives a single T cell receptor (beta chain) sequence along with its context. This sample is drawn from a study of blood T cell repertoires in COVID-19. Study context: Researchers got acute and convalescent COVID-19 samples from the United States, Italy and Spain. In each case, the material was cDNA or gDNA derived from T cells, B-cell-depleted T cells, or PBMCs.

Germline CDR1 reads SNHLY; CDR2 reads FYNNEI. This CDR3 spans 14 amino acids. Trimming left V 5 bases short and J 5 bases short, with 15 bases between. Per the study methods: How many nucleated cells were present was estimated from reference gene primer amplification. The repertoire was sequenced with immunoSEQ multiplex PCR; TCRdb's copy has only in-frame clones and lacks some. V, J and clone size are taken as reported in that table, and D and trimming were inferred from the DNA itself. The sample holds 70,000 to 95,000 clones, around four fifths seen once. The TCR originated in a human donor in a cohort sampled during active COVID-19. The chain combines TRBV2 with TRBJ1-1; D uncertain. The specimen sequenced was peripheral blood. The CDR3 DNA is TGTGCCAGCAGTATCTACAGCGGCGGGACTGAAGCTTTCTTT. Encoded protein: CASSIYSGGTEAFF.